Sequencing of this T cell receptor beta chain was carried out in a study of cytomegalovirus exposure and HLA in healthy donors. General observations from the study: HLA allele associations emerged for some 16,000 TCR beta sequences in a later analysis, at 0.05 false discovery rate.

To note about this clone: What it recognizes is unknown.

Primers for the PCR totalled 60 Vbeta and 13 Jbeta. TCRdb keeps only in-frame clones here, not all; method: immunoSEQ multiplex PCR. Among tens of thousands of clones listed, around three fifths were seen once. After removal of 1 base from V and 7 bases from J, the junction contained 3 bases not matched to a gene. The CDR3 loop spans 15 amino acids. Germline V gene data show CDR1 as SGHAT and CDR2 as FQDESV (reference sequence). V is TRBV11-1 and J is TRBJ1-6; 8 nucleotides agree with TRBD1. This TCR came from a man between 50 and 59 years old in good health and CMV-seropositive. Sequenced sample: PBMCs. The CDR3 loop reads CASSLGTGRNSPLHF. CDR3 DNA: TGTGCCAGCAGCTTAGGGACAGGGAGAAATTCACCCCTCCACTTT.